This T cell receptor beta chain was observed in a study of T cells in Graves' hyperthyroidism and ophthalmopathy. This clonotype was counted ten times or more. Amplification yielded TCR beta CDR3 regions, with RNA transcripts as the source. Initially, a first-round RT-PCR of the TCR CDR3 employed the HTBI primer set. TCRdb itself ran the multiplex PCR reads through MiXCR, one entry per CDR3 protein. The sample contains 300,000 to 450,000 distinct CDR3 sequences, 20% to 25% of which appear only once. V lost 2 bases to trimming and J lost 8 bases, with 16 bases between them. Germline V gives CDR1 DFQATT, CDR2 SNEGSKA (reference sequence). The CDR3 has 14 residues.

Sequencing was done on a sample of blood. The V call is TRBV20-1, the J call TRBJ2-1; TRBD2 might be the D (5 bases). The TCR was taken from a man aged 50-59 years with Graves' hyperthyroidism. The CDR3 DNA reads TGCAGTGCTAGATCACTAGTGGCGGAGGATGAGCAGTTCTTC. It encodes CSARSLVAEDEQFF.